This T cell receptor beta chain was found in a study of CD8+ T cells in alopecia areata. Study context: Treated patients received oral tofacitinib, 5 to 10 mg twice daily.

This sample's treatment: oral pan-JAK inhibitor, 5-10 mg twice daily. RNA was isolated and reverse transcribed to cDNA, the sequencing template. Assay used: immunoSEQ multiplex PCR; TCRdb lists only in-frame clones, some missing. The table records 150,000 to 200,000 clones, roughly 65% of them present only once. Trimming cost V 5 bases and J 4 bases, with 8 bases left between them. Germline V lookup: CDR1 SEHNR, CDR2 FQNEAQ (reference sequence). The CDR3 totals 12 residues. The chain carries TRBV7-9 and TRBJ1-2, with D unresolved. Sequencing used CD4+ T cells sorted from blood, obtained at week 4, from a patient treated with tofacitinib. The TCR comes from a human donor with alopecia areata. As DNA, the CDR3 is TGTGCCAGCAGCCTTCCAAGCTATGGCTACACCTTC. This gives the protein CASSLPSYGYTF.